Each of the 20 T cell receptor beta chains below was sequenced from the same sample in a study of shared clonotypes between healthy human individuals. Sequenced by immunoSEQ multiplex PCR; TCRdb stores in-frame clones only, minus some. The data hold 2 million to 2.5 million clones, with approximately 90% observed a single time. The sample comprised naive CD4+ T cells from PBMCs. Subset indicated: CD45RA+ positively selected. The source of these receptors is a man younger than 30 in good health. Some clones in this sample may be carry-over from other donors' samples.

The chain links TRBV7-9 to TRBJ2-7, with D perhaps matching TRBD1 (7 bases). This CDR3 contains 15 residues. Trimming shortened V by 1 base and J by 5 bases, and 15 bases separated the two germline ends. CDR1 and CDR2 (germline): SEHNR, FQNEAQ (reference sequence). The CDR3 DNA follows: TGTGCCAGCAGCTTAGGAGGGGGCGGAGGGGACGAGCAGTACTTC. This codes for CASSLGGGGGDEQYF. The full variable domain, rest sourced from reference TRBV7-9 and TRBJ2-7, is DTGVSQNPRHKITKRGQNVTFRCDPISEHNRLYWYRQTLGQGPEFLTYFQNEAQLEKSRLLSDRFSAERPKGSFSTLEIQRTEQGDSAMYLCASSLGGGGGDEQYFGPGTRLTVT.

The V and J genes are TRBV7-9 and TRBJ2-7, with a weak D call TRBD2 (6 bases). V lost 6 bases and J lost 4, with 16 bases in between. The germline gives CDR1 SEHNR, CDR2 FQNEAQ (reference sequence). The CDR3 is made up of 14 amino acids. CDR3 sequence: CASSPTSAGYEQYF. As DNA, the CDR3 is TGTGCCAGCAGTCCAACCTCGGCGGGATACGAGCAGTACTTC.

The chain recombines TRBV7-9 with TRBJ2-1; a weak D match, TRBD1 (6 bases). CDR3 length equals 18 residues. Germline CDR1 is SEHNR and CDR2 is FQNEAQ (reference sequence). V was pared by 2 bases and J by 2 bases, with 19 bases between. As DNA, the CDR3 is TGTGCCAGCAGCTTACCTAGGCCAGGGGCCGCAACCTACAATGAGCAGTTCTTC. As protein: CASSLPRPGAATYNEQFF.

The rearrangement links TRBV9 to TRBJ1-1; D is unclear. V lost 2 bases and J lost 0, with 8 bases in between. Looked up from germline, CDR1 is SGDLS and CDR2 is YYNGEE. The CDR3 length is 14 residues. This chain's CDR3 is CASSVLPMNTEAFF. CDR3 DNA: TGTGCCAGCAGCGTCCTCCCCATGAACACTGAAGCTTTCTTT.

The chain is built from TRBV29-1 and TRBJ1-3, with 9 bases aligning to TRBD1. V lost 6 bases to trimming and J lost 9 bases; unmatched junction nucleotides: 12. This CDR3 is built from 14 residues. Per germline, CDR1 SQVTM and CDR2 ANQGSEA. The CDR3 DNA is TGCAGCGTCACCCCCGGACAGGGGTTTGGCACCATATATTTT. Its protein is CSVTPGQGFGTIYF.

The rearrangement uses TRBV5-1 and TRBJ1-4; maybe TRBD1 (6 bases). V gave up 5 bases and J gave up 1 base, with 9 bases separating them. The germline V gene has CDR1 SGHRS and CDR2 YFSETQ. CDR3 length: 14 residues. In nucleotides, the CDR3 is TGCGCCAGCAGTCGGACAGAAACTAATGAAAAACTGTTTTTT. It specifies CASSRTETNEKLFF.

The gene calls are TRBV15 and TRBJ1-1; D remains unclear. CDR1 is LNHNV, CDR2 YYDKDF, per germline (reference sequence). This CDR3 has 16 residues. Between the trimmed V and J ends, which lost 0 bases and 1 base, there was a span of 12 bases. The CDR3 sequence is CATSRDQISTNTEAFF. The CDR3 DNA follows: TGTGCCACCAGCAGAGACCAGATCTCTACGAACACTGAAGCTTTCTTT.

The chain uses TRBV4-1 and TRBJ2-1, with D perhaps matching TRBD2 (6 bases). Trimming stripped 0 bases from V and 12 bases from J, with 24 bases between. The V gene's germline CDR1 is MGHRA and CDR2 YSYEKL. This CDR3 is 17 amino acids long. CDR3 sequence: CASSQDNIRLASLSQFF. The CDR3, as DNA: TGCGCCAGCAGCCAAGATAATATCAGGCTAGCGTCCTTGTCGCAGTTCTTC.

The chain combines TRBV19 with TRBJ1-5; D is perhaps TRBD1 (6 bases). This CDR3 comprises 15 residues. The germline CDR1 and CDR2 sequences are LNHDA and SQIVND (reference sequence). Trimming removed 6 bases from V and 6 bases from J, with 18 bases in between. The CDR3 DNA sequence: TGTGCCAGTAGCACCACAGGGAACGGGGGTCAGCCCCAGCATTTT. Protein product: CASSTTGNGGQPQHF.

This clone turned up a few times. The V call is TRBV7-8, the J call TRBJ2-7; TRBD2 might be the D (5 bases). From germline, CDR1 is SGHVS and CDR2 FQNEAQ. The CDR3 extends over 15 amino acids. V lost 1 base, J lost 2 bases, and 12 bases lay in between. The CDR3 nucleotides are TGTGCCAGCAGCTTAGAGCCGGGAACCACCTACGAGCAGTACTTC. This encodes CASSLEPGTTYEQYF.

This clone was recorded once. This chain joins TRBV27 and TRBJ2-1; D is possibly TRBD1 or TRBD2 (5 bases each). This CDR3 is built from 13 residues. Germline values: CDR1 MNHEY, CDR2 SMNVEV (reference sequence). V lost 6 bases to trimming and J lost 10 bases, with 16 bases between them. CDR3 coding DNA: TGTGCCAGCAGCTTGCAGGGTTGGGGGGAGCAGTTCTTC. Encoded protein: CASSLQGWGEQFF.

The chain joins TRBV6-4 to TRBJ2-3; possible D gene TRBD1, 6 bases. The V and J ends lost 5 bases and 5 bases respectively, with 11 bases between them. CDR1 is MRHNA, CDR2 SNTAGT, per germline. The CDR3 is made up of 13 amino acids. The CDR3 here is CASSTGFGDTQYF. The CDR3, as DNA: TGTGCCAGCAGTACAGGGTTTGGAGATACGCAGTATTTT.

The CDR3 coding sequence is TGTGCCAGCTCTTGGGGCAGGGCTAATGAAAAACTGTTTTTT. It encodes CASSWGRANEKLFF. The chain carries TRBV18 and TRBJ1-4; perhaps TRBD1 as D (5 bases). Germline values: CDR1 KGHSH, CDR2 LQKENI. V gave up 6 bases and J gave up 3 bases, with 11 bases separating them. The CDR3 has 14 amino acids.

Comments on this clone: In the same sample, other DNA sequences code for this CDR3. The chain uses TRBV9 and TRBJ1-2; D remains unclear. CDR1 is SGDLS and CDR2 is YYNGEE in the germline V gene. V was shortened by 0 bases and J by 0 bases, with 6 bases between the two germline ends. The CDR3 runs 14 residues. This chain's CDR3 is CASSVGTANYGYTF. The CDR3 nucleotides read TGTGCCAGCAGCGTAGGGACCGCTAACTATGGCTACACCTTC.

In this sample, this clone turned up once. The chain has TRBV7-8 and TRBJ1-5; 9 bases align to TRBD1. Germline CDR1 SGHVS, CDR2 FQNEAQ. Trimming cost V 2 bases and J 2 bases; bases outside gene matches: 7. There are 17 residues in the CDR3. The CDR3 DNA reads as TGTGCCAGCAGCTTAATCCCCCGGACAGGGGGCAATCAGCCCCAGCATTTT. Translating it yields CASSLIPRTGGNQPQHF.

J is TRBJ1-2 and V is TRBV11-2; a weak D match, TRBD1 (5 bases). Per the germline V gene, CDR1 is SGHAT and CDR2 is FQNNGV. The CDR3 contains 15 residues. V lost 3 bases and J 6 bases, leaving 17 bases between the germline ends. The CDR3 DNA reads TGTGCCAGCAGCTTGGGGGTCCCCGCAATCGATGGCTACACCTTC. Translation gives CASSLGVPAIDGYTF.

The chain links TRBV10-2 to TRBJ2-7; possibly TRBD1 or TRBD2 for D (6 bases each). The CDR3 length is 13 residues. The V end lost 8 bases, the J end lost 1 base, and 12 bases lay between the germline ends. Germline CDR1 is WSHSY and CDR2 is SAAADI. The CDR3 spells CASLGGSSYEQYF. For the CDR3, the DNA is TGCGCCAGCTTGGGGGGCTCATCCTACGAGCAGTACTTC.

The CDR3, as DNA: TGTGCCAGCAGCAGTTTATCTGAAGCTTTCTTT. This translates into CASSSLSEAFF. V usage is TRBV11-3 and J usage is TRBJ1-1; unclear D gene. This CDR3 region has 11 residues. Trimming removed 5 bases at V and 6 bases at J, with 7 bases between. Germline-derived CDR1 and CDR2 are SGHNT and YENEEA.

J is TRBJ1-4 and V is TRBV30; D might be TRBD1 (5 bases). The CDR3 covers 14 residues. The V and J ends lost 5 bases and 8 bases respectively, with 18 bases between them. The V gene's germline CDR1 is GTSNPN and CDR2 SVGIG (reference sequence). CDR3 sequence: CAWGDGGKWEKLFF. The CDR3 bases are TGTGCCTGGGGGGACGGGGGGAAATGGGAAAAACTGTTTTTT.

This clone was found a few times. The chain links TRBV7-9 to TRBJ2-3; D is ambiguous. Trimming cost V 5 bases and J 1 base, with 19 bases left between them. CDR3 size: 17 residues. Germline loops: CDR1 SEHNR, CDR2 FQNEAQ (reference sequence). CDR3 protein: CASSLLRPALGTDTQYF. DNA for the CDR3: TGTGCCAGCAGCCTGTTGAGACCAGCGCTAGGCACAGATACGCAGTATTTT.